The entry below describes one T cell receptor beta chain. Its specificity is unknown. Germline lookup yields CDR1 SNHLY and CDR2 FYNNEI. This CDR3 comprises 15 residues. With V trimmed by 5 bases and J by 12 bases, 11 bases remained unmatched. The data originate from a study of cytomegalovirus exposure and HLA in healthy donors. Findings and limits, study-wide: An assumption of roughly uniform sequencing depth across donors underlay the presence/absence analyses.

Both 60 Vbeta primers and 13 Jbeta primers went into the PCR. The protocol was immunoSEQ multiplex PCR, while the TCRdb copy is restricted to in-frame clones and leaves out a portion. Of a few hundred thousand clones listed, 60% to 80% are singletons. Input material: PBMCs. The J gene is TRBJ1-6, the V gene TRBV2; 9 bases agree with TRBD1. This sequence was found in a woman in her 30s in good health and CMV-seronegative. Written as DNA, the CDR3 is TGTGCCAGCAGTAAGGGGACAGGGAGGGAAGGACCCCTCCACTTT. Its translation: CASSKGTGREGPLHF.